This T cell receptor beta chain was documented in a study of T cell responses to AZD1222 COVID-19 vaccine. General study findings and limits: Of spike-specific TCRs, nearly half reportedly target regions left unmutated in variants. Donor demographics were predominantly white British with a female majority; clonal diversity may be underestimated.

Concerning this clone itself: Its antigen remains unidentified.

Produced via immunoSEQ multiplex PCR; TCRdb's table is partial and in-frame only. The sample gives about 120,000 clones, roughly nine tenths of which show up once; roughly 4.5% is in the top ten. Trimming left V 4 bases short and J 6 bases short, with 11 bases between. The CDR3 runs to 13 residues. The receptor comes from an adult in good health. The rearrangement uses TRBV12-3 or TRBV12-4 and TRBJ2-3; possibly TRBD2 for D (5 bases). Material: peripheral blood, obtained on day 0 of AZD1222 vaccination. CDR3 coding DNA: TGTGCCAGCAGTTACCGGGGTGGGGATACGCAGTATTTT. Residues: CASSYRGGDTQYF.